This passage covers 9 T cell receptor beta chains from one sample sequenced in a study of early T cells in non-severe SARS-CoV-2 infection. TCRdb re-called the 5' RACE reads with MiXCR, one entry per CDR3 protein. This repertoire shows tens of thousands of distinct CDR3 sequences, roughly 6% found once; its top ten account for 9.5% to 15%. What was sequenced was whole blood. These receptors were taken from an adult who was a healthcare worker with PCR-confirmed SARS-CoV-2 infection or an uninfected control (not recorded which).

This clonotype occurred many times. DNA of the CDR3: TGTGCCAGCAACAAGGGGAGCACTGAAGCTTTCTTT. Translating it yields CASNKGSTEAFF. This rearrangement joins TRBV6-1 to TRBJ1-1, with D maybe TRBD1 (5 bases). Germline V gene data show CDR1 as MNHNS and CDR2 as SASEGT. Trimming removed 7 bases at V and 4 bases at J, with 10 bases between. This CDR3 region has 12 residues.

This clonotype has at least ten counts. This chain joins TRBV7-2 and TRBJ2-1, with D possibly being TRBD1 (5 bases). The CDR3 contains 15 residues. V gave up 5 bases and J gave up 0 bases, with 11 bases separating them. Per germline, CDR1 SGHTA and CDR2 FQGNSA. DNA for the CDR3: TGTGCCAGCAGCCTAGACAGTCGCTCCTACAATGAGCAGTTCTTC. Translation: CASSLDSRSYNEQFF.

The table lists this clonotype with many counts. V usage is TRBV6-6 and J usage is TRBJ1-1; no reliable D call. The V end lost 5 bases, the J end lost 4 bases, and 14 bases lay between the germline ends. There are 14 residues in the CDR3. CDR1 and CDR2 from the germline V gene are MNHNY and SVGAGI (reference sequence). The CDR3 bases are TGTGCCAGCAGTACCGCAGGTGGTAGCACTGAAGCTTTCTTT. Protein sequence: CASSTAGGSTEAFF.

This clonotype was detected ten times or more. The rearrangement uses TRBV20-1 and TRBJ2-7; D tentatively fits TRBD1 or TRBD2 (5 bases each). V was clipped by 3 bases and J by 0 bases, with 15 bases between them. Germline V gene data show CDR1 as DFQATT and CDR2 as SNEGSKA (reference sequence). The CDR3 contains 15 residues. The CDR3 DNA sequence: TGCAGTGCTAGTATGCACGGGGCCCCCTCCTACGAGCAGTACTTC. It is translated as CSASMHGAPSYEQYF.

In its sample, this clonotype was seen a few times. The chain links TRBV5-1 to TRBJ1-6; tentatively, D is TRBD1 (5 bases). The CDR3 has 15 residues. The germline V gene has CDR1 SGHRS and CDR2 YFSETQ. V lost 4 bases, J lost 5 bases, and 13 bases lay in between. CDR3 sequence reads: CASSRGTADNSPLHF. For the CDR3, the DNA is TGCGCCAGCAGCCGGGGCACAGCCGATAATTCACCCCTCCACTTT.

This clonotype was observed at least ten times. The CDR3 DNA sequence: TGCGCCAGCAGCGTGGAGGGGGACAGCAATTCACCCCTCCACTTT. Protein: CASSVEGDSNSPLHF. The V and J genes are TRBV5-1 and TRBJ1-6; 7 nucleotides line up with TRBD1. There are 15 residues in the CDR3. Germline trimming cut 4 bases from V and 7 bases from J; bases unmatched to any gene: 8. Germline V gives CDR1 SGHRS, CDR2 YFSETQ.

The chain combines TRBV14 with TRBJ2-3, with D unclear. V was cut by 8 bases and J by 7 bases, with 13 bases left in between. CDR1 SGHDN and CDR2 FVKESK come from the germline V gene. The CDR3 loop spans 12 amino acids. This CDR3 reads CASGPTRNTQYF. Here the CDR3 DNA reads TGTGCCAGCGGACCTACACGAAATACGCAGTATTTT. The full variable domain, with the rest looked up from reference TRBV14 and TRBJ2-3, is EAGVTQFPSHSVIEKGQTVTLRCDPISGHDNLYWYRRVMGKEIKFLLHFVKESKQDESGMPNNRFLAERTGGTYSTLKVQPAELEDSGVYFCASGPTRNTQYFGPGTRLTVL.

This clonotype was counted at least ten times. CDR3 DNA sequence: TGTGCCAGCAGGCAGTGGAACACTGAAGCTTTCTTT. This codes for CASRQWNTEAFF. This chain uses TRBV6-6 with TRBJ1-1, with no clear D. The germline V gene encodes CDR1 MNHNY and CDR2 SVGAGI (reference sequence). Trimming took 6 bases from V and 1 from J, leaving 6 bases between them. The CDR3 loop spans 12 amino acids.

This clonotype was counted many times. The chain links TRBV20-1 to TRBJ2-3; D remains ambiguous. This CDR3 contains 12 residues. With 5 bases removed from V and 6 bases from J, the gap between germline ends came to 12 bases. The V gene's germline CDR1 is DFQATT and CDR2 SNEGSKA (reference sequence). The DNA of the CDR3 is TGCAGTGCTTGGGCCCAAGGGGATACGCAGTATTTT. Its translation is CSAWAQGDTQYF.